A selection of T cell receptor beta chains follows, all from one sample in a study of Graves' ophthalmopathy and Graves' hyperthyroidism. A single record per CDR3 protein comes from TCRdb applying MiXCR to the multiplex PCR reads. The sample lists about 660,000 distinct CDR3 sequences; just over 40% were seen once. The sample comprised peripheral blood. Receptors originate from an adult man with Graves' ophthalmopathy. CDR3s include the opening cysteine and the closing phenylalanine or tryptophan. D genes are given only for firm matches. Size values are once, few and many counts, or a class for expanded clones, and some rows have none.

>.|TRBJ1-3|.|TRBV5-5
CASSPEGASSGNTIYF
TGTGCCAGCAGCCCGGAAGGGGCGAGCTCTGGAAACACCATATATTTT
>many|TRBJ2-7|.|TRBV6-5
CASTWGDEQYF
TGTGCCAGCACCTGGGGGGACGAGCAGTACTTC
>.|TRBJ1-1|.|TRBV2
CASSEGHTEAFF
TGTGCCAGCAGCGAGGGACACACTGAAGCTTTCTTT
>.|TRBJ1-2|.|TRBV5-1
CASSLVAGGSEGYTF
TGCGCCAGCAGCTTGGTCGCGGGGGGGTCGGAGGGCTACACCTTC
>many|TRBJ1-2|.|TRBV19
CASSSRDRDGYTF
TGTGCCAGTAGTTCCCGTGATAGGGATGGCTACACCTTC
>few|TRBJ2-7|.|TRBV2
CASSERRRGGDEQYF
TGTGCCAGCAGTGAAAGGAGGCGGGGCGGGGACGAGCAGTACTTC
>few|TRBJ2-2|TRBD1|TRBV6-1
CASSPGQGATSGELFF
TGTGCCAGCAGCCCCGGACAGGGGGCAACCTCCGGGGAGCTGTTTTTT
>few|TRBJ2-1|.|TRBV20-1
CSARPVYVTHHNEQFF
TGCAGTGCTCGCCCTGTTTATGTGACCCATCACAATGAGCAGTTCTTC
>.|TRBJ1-4|TRBD1|TRBV2
CASSEGQVGRDEKLFF
TGTGCCAGCAGTGAGGGACAGGTGGGGAGGGATGAAAAACTGTTTTTT
>.|TRBJ2-3|.|TRBV7-2
CASSPWEGTDTQYF
TGTGCCAGCAGCCCCTGGGAAGGCACAGATACGCAGTATTTT
>many|TRBJ1-5|.|TRBV15
CATSRDRQPQHF
TGTGCCACCAGCAGAGATCGGCAGCCCCAGCATTTT
>.|TRBJ1-3|.|TRBV25-1
CASQDYGNTIYF
TGTGCCAGCCAAGACTACGGAAACACCATATATTTT
>.|TRBJ2-3|.|TRBV10-3
CASSSTGSSTDTQYF
TGTGCCAGCAGTTCCACAGGCTCTAGCACAGATACGCAGTATTTT
>many|TRBJ1-1|.|TRBV4-1
CASSNRQGNTEAFF
TGCGCCAGCAGCAACAGGCAGGGGAACACTGAAGCTTTCTTT
>many|TRBJ1-2|TRBD1|TRBV29-1
CSVPRTGDYQGGYTF
TGCAGCGTTCCGAGGACAGGGGACTACCAGGGTGGCTACACCTTC
>.|TRBJ2-7|TRBD1|TRBV7-2
CASSLGDRGGTGELYF
TGTGCCAGCAGCTTAGGGGACAGGGGTGGCACCGGGGAGCTGTACTTC
>.|TRBJ1-1|TRBD1|TRBV12-5
CASGSRRWGDSYTEAFF
TGTGCTAGTGGTTCGCGACGGTGGGGGGACAGTTACACTGAAGCTTTCTTT
>once|TRBJ2-2|.|TRBV19
CASSMGLTGGIGELFF
TGTGCCAGTAGTATGGGTCTAACGGGGGGCATAGGGGAGCTGTTTTTT
>many|TRBJ1-2|.|TRBV7-2
CASSLEQPTRGGYTF
TGTGCCAGCAGCTTAGAGCAGCCGACCCGGGGTGGCTACACCTTC
>.|TRBJ2-2|TRBD1|TRBV20-1
CSAPRTGDVIGELFF
TGCAGTGCTCCACGGACAGGGGATGTGATCGGGGAGCTGTTTTTT
>.|TRBJ2-7|.|TRBV19
CASSIAHGAAYEQYF
TGTGCCAGTAGTATAGCACATGGGGCCGCCTACGAGCAGTACTTC
>.|TRBJ2-3|.|TRBV4-1
CASSQGGDTQYF
TGCGCCAGCAGCCAAGGGGGAGATACGCAGTATTTT
>many|TRBJ1-4|TRBD1|TRBV10-3
CAISAQEGAGEKLFF
TGTGCCATCAGTGCCCAGGAGGGGGCTGGGGAAAAACTGTTTTTT
>.|TRBJ2-2|TRBD1|TRBV25-1
CASSGSYTGTGNTGELLF
TGTGCCAGCAGTGGTTCCTATACGGGGACAGGTAACACCGGGGAGCTGCTTTTT
>.|TRBJ1-1|.|TRBV27
CASRNHFFEAFF
TGTGCCAGCAGAAACCACTTTTTTGAAGCTTTCTTT
>few|TRBJ1-2|.|TRBV7-9
CASSPGGYTF
TGTGCCAGCAGCCCCGGGGGCTACACCTTC
>many|TRBJ2-7|TRBD1|TRBV7-2
CASSPTGPSYEQYF
TGTGCCAGCAGCCCGACAGGGCCGTCCTACGAGCAGTACTTC
>many|TRBJ1-2|TRBD1|TRBV19
CASSRGTGRTDGYTF
TGTGCCAGTAGTAGGGGGACAGGGAGGACGGATGGCTACACCTTC
>many|TRBJ1-2|.|TRBV19
CASSIEQNYGYTF
TGTGCCAGTAGTATCGAACAGAACTATGGCTACACCTTC
>.|TRBJ2-7|.|TRBV7-9
CASSLAPGQYF
TGTGCCAGCAGCTTAGCCCCAGGGCAGTACTTC
>.|TRBJ2-7|.|TRBV2
CATVNRVVNEQYF
TGTGCCACCGTTAACAGGGTCGTCAATGAGCAGTACTTC
>.|TRBJ1-6|.|TRBV2
CASSFIGGESPLHF
TGTGCCAGCAGCTTTATAGGGGGGGAGTCACCCCTCCACTTT
>.|TRBJ2-1|.|TRBV2
CASSDYPVVYEQFF
TGTGCCAGCAGTGACTACCCGGTTGTGTATGAGCAGTTCTTC
>.|TRBJ1-5|TRBD1|TRBV15
CATSGRQGNQPQHF
TGTGCCACCAGTGGGAGACAGGGAAACCAGCCCCAGCATTTT
>few|TRBJ2-2|TRBD1|TRBV28
CASSSQGAGTGELFF
TGTGCCAGCAGCTCCCAGGGGGCAGGTACCGGGGAGCTGTTTTTT
>many|TRBJ1-1|.|TRBV20-1
CSARKGGSNTEAFF
TGCAGTGCTAGGAAAGGGGGTTCGAACACTGAAGCTTTCTTT
>once|TRBJ2-2|.|TRBV9
CASSLTHRRNTGELFF
TGTGCCAGCAGCTTGACCCACCGTCGGAACACCGGGGAGCTGTTTTTT
>.|TRBJ1-4|.|TRBV6-5
CASSYLGGSDEKLFF
TGTGCCAGCAGTTACCTGGGGGGGAGCGATGAAAAACTGTTTTTT
>many|TRBJ1-1|.|TRBV29-1
CSVPVGAFF
TGCAGCGTACCCGTGGGAGCTTTCTTT
>many|TRBJ2-5|.|TRBV24-1
CATSDSSAKETQYF
TGTGCCACCAGTGATTCGTCAGCCAAAGAGACCCAGTACTTC
>.|TRBJ2-7|.|TRBV6-2/TRBV6-3
CASSPWTAPEQYF
TGTGCCAGCAGCCCTTGGACAGCCCCTGAGCAGTACTTC
>.|TRBJ2-3|.|TRBV7-3
CASSFLPSTDTQYF
TGTGCCAGCAGCTTTCTGCCGAGCACAGATACGCAGTATTTT
>.|TRBJ1-6|TRBD1|TRBV10-3
CAISESRQGYSPLHF
TGTGCCATCAGTGAGTCAAGACAGGGTTATTCACCCCTCCACTTT
>many|TRBJ1-2|.|TRBV12-3/TRBV12-4
CASSEQLYGYTF
TGTGCCAGCAGTGAACAGCTCTATGGCTACACCTTC
>.|TRBJ1-3|.|TRBV5-1
CASSIDGGNGNTIYF
TGCGCCAGCAGCATAGATGGGGGAAATGGAAACACCATATATTTT
>many|TRBJ1-1|.|TRBV11-3
CASSLSPPQEAFF
TGTGCCAGCAGCTTATCACCCCCCCAAGAAGCTTTCTTT
>.|TRBJ1-1|.|TRBV10-3
CAISESGRSTEAFF
TGTGCCATCAGTGAGTCTGGACGGAGCACAGAAGCTTTCTTT
>many|TRBJ1-5|.|TRBV11-2
CASGRGGGQPQHF
TGTGCCAGCGGCCGGGGGGGCGGGCAGCCCCAGCATTTT
>.|TRBJ1-6|TRBD1|TRBV19
CASSPGTGGHNLHF
TGTGCCAGTAGTCCCGGGACAGGGGGCCACAATCTCCACTTT